The entry below describes one TCR beta chain. As yet, its antigen is unknown. The authors incorporated unique molecular identifiers into the TCR beta cDNA libraries. TCRdb used MiXCR to reprocess the PCR reads, holding one entry per CDR3 protein. This sample has 600,000 to 700,000 distinct CDR3 sequences; 59% occur once, and the top ten carry approximately 10%. This CDR3 is built from 14 residues. Trimming removed 3 bases at V and 0 bases at J, with 6 bases between. This record comes from a study of post-analysis software for immune sequencing data. Background on the study: Courses of disease covered relapsing-remitting, secondary progressive and progressive-relapsing multiple sclerosis. Study-level results: A few TRBV segments (TRBV5-6, TRBV5-1 and TRBV20-1 among them) occurred more frequently in patients than in controls.

Sequences were obtained from blood. The chain carries TRBV12-3 or TRBV12-4 and TRBJ2-4; D ambiguous. The TCR was taken from a girl aged 2-10 years with multiple sclerosis. DNA of the CDR3: TGTGCCAGCAGTTTGACACTAGCCAAAAACATTCAGTACTTC. Encoded protein: CASSLTLAKNIQYF.